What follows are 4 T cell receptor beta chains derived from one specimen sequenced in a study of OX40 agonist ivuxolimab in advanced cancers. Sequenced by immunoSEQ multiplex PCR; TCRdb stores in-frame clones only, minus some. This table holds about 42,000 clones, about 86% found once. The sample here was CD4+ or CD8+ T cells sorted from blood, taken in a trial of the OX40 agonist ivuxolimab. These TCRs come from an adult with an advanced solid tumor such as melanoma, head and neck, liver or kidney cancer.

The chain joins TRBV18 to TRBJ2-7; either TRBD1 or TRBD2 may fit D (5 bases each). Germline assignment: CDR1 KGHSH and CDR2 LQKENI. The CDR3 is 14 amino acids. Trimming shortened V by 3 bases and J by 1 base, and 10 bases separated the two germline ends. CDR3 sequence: CASSPRDGSYEQYF. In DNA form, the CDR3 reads TGTGCCAGCTCACCCCGGGACGGTTCCTACGAGCAGTACTTC. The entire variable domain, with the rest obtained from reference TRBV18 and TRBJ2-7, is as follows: NAGVMQNPRHLVRRRGQEARLRCSPMKGHSHVYWYRQLPEEGLKFMVYLQKENIIDESGMPKERFSAEFPKEGPSILRIQQVVRGDSAAYFCASSPRDGSYEQYFGPGTRLTVT.

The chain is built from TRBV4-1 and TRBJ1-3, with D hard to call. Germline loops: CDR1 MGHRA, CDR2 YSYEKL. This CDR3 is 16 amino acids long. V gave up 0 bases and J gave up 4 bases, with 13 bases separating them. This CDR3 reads CASSQDPAETGNTIYF. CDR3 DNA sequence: TGCGCCAGCAGCCAAGATCCGGCAGAGACGGGAAACACCATATATTTT.

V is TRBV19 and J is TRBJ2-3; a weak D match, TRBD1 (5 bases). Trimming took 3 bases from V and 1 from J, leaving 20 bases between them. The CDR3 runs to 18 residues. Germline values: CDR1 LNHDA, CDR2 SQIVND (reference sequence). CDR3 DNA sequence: TGTGCCAGTAGTATCCAAAACCGACAGTTCCGGGGCACAGATACGCAGTATTTT. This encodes CASSIQNRQFRGTDTQYF.

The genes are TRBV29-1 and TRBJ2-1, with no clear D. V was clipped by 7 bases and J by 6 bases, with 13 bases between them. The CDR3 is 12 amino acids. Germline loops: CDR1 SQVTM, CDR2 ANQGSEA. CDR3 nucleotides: TGCAGCGCCGGGTTGGGTCCCAATGAGCAGTTCTTC. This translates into CSAGLGPNEQFF.